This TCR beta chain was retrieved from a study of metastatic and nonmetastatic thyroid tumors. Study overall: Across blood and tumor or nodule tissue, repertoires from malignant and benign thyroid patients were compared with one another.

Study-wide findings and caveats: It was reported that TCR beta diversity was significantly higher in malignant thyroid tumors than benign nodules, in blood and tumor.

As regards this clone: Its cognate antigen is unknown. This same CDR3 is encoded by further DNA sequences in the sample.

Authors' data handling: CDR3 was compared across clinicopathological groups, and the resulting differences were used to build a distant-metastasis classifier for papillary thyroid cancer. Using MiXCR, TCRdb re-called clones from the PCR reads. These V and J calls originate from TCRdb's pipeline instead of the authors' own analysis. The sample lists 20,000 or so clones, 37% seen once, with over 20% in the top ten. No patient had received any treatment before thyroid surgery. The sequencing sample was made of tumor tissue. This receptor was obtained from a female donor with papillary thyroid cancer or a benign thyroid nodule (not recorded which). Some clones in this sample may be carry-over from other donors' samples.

The CDR3 region has the DNA TGTGCCAGCAGTTCCTACCCGACAGAAACCTATGGCTACACCTTC. This translates into CASSSYPTETYGYTF. The chain couples TRBV27 to TRBJ1-2, with D possibly being TRBD1 (5 bases). V was pared by 4 bases and J by 4 bases, with 16 bases between. CDR1 is MNHEY, CDR2 SMNVEV, per germline (reference sequence). The CDR3 is made up of 15 amino acids.